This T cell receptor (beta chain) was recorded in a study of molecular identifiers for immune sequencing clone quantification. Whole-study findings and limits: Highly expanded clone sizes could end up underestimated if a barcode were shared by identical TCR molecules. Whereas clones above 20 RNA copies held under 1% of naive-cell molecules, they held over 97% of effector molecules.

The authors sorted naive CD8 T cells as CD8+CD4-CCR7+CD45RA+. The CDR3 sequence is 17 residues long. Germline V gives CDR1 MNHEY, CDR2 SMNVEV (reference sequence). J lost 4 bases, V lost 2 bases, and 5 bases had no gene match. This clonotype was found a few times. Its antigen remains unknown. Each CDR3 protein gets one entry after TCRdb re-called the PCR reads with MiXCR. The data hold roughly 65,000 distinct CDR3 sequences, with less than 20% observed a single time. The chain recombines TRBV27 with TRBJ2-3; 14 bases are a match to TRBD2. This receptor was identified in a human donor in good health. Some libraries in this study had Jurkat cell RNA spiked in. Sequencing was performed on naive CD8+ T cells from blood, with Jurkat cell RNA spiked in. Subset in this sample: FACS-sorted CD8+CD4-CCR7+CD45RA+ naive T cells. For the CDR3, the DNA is TGTGCCAGCAGTTTAAAAAGACTAGCGGGAGGGCCAGATACGCAGTATTTT. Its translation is CASSLKRLAGGPDTQYF.